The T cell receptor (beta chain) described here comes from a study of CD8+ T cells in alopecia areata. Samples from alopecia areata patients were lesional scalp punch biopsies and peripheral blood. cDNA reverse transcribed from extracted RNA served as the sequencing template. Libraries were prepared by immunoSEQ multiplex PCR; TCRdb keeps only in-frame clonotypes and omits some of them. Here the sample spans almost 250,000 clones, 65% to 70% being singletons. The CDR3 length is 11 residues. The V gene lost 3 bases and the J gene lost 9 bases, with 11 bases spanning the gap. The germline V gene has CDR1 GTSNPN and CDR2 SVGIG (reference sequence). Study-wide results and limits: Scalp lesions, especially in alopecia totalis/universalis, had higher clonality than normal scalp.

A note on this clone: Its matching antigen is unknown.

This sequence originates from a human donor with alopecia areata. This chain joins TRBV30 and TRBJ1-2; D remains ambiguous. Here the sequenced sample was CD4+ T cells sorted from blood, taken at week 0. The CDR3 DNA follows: TGTGCCTGGAGCCCCCTCGATAGCTACACCTTC. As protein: CAWSPLDSYTF.